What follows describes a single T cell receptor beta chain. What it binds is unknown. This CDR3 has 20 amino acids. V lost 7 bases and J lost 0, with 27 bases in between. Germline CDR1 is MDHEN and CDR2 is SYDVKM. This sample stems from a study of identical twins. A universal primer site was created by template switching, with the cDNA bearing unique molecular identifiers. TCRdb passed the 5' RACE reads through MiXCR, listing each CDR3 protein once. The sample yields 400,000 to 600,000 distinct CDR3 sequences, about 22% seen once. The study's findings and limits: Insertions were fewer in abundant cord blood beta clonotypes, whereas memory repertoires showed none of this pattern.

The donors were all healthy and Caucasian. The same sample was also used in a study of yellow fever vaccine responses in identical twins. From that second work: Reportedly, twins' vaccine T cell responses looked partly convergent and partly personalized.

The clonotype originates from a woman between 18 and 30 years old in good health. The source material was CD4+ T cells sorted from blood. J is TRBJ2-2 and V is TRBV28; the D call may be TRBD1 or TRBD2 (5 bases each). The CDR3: CASTARGAGHPLANTGELFF. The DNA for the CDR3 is TGTGCCAGCACCGCTCGGGGCGCAGGGCATCCCCTCGCGAACACCGGGGAGCTGTTTTTT.